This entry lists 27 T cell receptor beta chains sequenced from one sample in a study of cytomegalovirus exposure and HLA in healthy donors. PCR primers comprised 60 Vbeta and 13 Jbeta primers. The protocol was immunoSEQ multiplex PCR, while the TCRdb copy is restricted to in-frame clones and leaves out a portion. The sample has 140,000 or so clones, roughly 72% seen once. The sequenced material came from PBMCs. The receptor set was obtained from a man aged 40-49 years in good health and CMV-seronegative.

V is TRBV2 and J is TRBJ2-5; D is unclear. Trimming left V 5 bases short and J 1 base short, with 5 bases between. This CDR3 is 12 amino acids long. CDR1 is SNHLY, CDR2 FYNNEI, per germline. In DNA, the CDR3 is TGTGCCAGCAGTATCGGCCAAGAGACCCAGTACTTC. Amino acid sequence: CASSIGQETQYF.

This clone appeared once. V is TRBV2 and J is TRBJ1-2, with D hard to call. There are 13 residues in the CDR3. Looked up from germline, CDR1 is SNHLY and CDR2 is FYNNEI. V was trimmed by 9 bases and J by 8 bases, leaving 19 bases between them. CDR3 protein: CASTPGGRRGYTF. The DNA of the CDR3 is TGTGCCAGTACGCCGGGAGGCCGCAGGGGCTACACCTTC.

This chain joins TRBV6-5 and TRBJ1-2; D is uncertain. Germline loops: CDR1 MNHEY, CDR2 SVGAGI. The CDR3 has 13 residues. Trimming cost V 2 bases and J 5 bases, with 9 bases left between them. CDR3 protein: CASSYEGNYGYTF. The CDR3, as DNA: TGTGCCAGCAGTTACGAGGGCAATTATGGCTACACCTTC.

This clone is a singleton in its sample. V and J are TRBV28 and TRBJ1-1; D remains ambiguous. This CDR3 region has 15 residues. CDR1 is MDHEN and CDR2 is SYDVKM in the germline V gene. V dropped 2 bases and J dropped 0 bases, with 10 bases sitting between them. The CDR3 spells CASSLTGNMNTEAFF. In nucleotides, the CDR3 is TGTGCCAGCAGTTTAACGGGGAACATGAACACTGAAGCTTTCTTT.

This CDR3 reads CASSSMGDRGLSGYTF. CDR3 sequence (DNA): TGTGCCAGTAGTTCCATGGGGGACAGGGGGTTGAGTGGCTACACCTTC. This rearrangement joins TRBV19 to TRBJ1-2; 11 bases fit TRBD1. In germline, CDR1 is LNHDA, CDR2 SQIVND (reference sequence). Unmatched junction bases numbered 12, after V lost 5 bases and J lost 7 bases. There are 16 residues in the CDR3.

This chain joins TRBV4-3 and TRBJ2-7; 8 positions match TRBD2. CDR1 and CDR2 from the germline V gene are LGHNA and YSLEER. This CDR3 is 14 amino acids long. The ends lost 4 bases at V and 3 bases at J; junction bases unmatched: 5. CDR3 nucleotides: TGCGCCAGCAGCCCCTACACTAGCGGCTACGAGCAGTACTTC. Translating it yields CASSPYTSGYEQYF.

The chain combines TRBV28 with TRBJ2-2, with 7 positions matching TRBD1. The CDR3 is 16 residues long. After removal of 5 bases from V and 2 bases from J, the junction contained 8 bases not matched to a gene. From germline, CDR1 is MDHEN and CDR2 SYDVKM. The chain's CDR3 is CASSPLTGDNTGELFF. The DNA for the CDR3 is TGTGCCAGCAGTCCGCTCACAGGGGACAACACCGGGGAGCTGTTTTTT.

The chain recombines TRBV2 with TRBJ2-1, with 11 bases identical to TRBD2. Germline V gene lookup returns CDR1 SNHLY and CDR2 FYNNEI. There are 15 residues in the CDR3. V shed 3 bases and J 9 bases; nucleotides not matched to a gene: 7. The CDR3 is CASSEASGGRTEQFF. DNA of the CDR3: TGTGCCAGCAGTGAGGCTAGCGGGGGGAGGACTGAGCAGTTCTTC.

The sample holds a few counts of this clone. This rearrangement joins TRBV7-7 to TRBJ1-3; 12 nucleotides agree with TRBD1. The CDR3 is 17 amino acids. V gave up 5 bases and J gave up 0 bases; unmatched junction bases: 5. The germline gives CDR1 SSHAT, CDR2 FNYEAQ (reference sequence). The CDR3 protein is CASSPGTGGDSGNTIYF. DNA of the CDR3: TGTGCCAGCAGCCCTGGGACAGGGGGCGACTCTGGAAACACCATATATTTT. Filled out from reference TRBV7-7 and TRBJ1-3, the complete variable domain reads GAGVSQSPRYKVTKRGQDVTLRCDPISSHATLYWYQQALGQGPEFLTYFNYEAQPDKSGLPSDRFSAERPEGSISTLTIQRTEQRDSAMYRCASSPGTGGDSGNTIYFGEGSWLTVV.

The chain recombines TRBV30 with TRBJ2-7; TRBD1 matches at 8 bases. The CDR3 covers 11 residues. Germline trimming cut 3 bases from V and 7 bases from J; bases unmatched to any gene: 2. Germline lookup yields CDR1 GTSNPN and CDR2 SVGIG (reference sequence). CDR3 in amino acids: CAWSDRGEQYF. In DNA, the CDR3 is TGTGCCTGGAGCGACAGGGGTGAGCAGTACTTC.

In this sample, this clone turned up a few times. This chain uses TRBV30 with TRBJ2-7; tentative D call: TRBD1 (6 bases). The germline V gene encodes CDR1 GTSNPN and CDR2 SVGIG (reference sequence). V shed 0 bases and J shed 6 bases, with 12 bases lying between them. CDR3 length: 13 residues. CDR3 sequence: CAWSVGAGREQYF. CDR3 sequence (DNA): TGTGCCTGGAGTGTGGGGGCAGGGCGCGAGCAGTACTTC. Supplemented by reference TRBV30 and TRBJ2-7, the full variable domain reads SQTIHQWPATLVQPVGSPLSLECTVEGTSNPNLYWYRQAAGRGLQLLFYSVGIGQISSEVPQNLSASRPQDRQFILSSKKLLLSDSGFYLCAWSVGAGREQYFGPGTRLTVT.

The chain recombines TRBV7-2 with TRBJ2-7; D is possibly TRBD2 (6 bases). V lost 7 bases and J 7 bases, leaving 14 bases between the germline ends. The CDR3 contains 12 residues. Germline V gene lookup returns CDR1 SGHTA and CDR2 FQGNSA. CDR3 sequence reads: CASTSSRGEQYF. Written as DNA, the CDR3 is TGTGCCAGCACCTCATCCCGGGGGGAGCAGTACTTC.

The CDR3 DNA is TGTGCCAGTAGTCGCTCGAGGCAGCCCCAGCATTTT. It yields the protein CASSRSRQPQHF. V and J are TRBV19 and TRBJ1-5; D gene unclear. CDR1 and CDR2 (germline): LNHDA, SQIVND (reference sequence). This CDR3 contains 12 residues. Trimming took 5 bases from V and 7 from J, leaving 9 bases between them.

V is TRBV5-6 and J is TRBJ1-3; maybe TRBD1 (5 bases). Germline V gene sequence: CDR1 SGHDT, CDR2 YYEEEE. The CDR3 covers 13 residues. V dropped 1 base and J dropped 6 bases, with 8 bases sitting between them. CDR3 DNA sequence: TGTGCCAGCAGCTTGAGACAGTCAAACACCATATATTTT. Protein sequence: CASSLRQSNTIYF.

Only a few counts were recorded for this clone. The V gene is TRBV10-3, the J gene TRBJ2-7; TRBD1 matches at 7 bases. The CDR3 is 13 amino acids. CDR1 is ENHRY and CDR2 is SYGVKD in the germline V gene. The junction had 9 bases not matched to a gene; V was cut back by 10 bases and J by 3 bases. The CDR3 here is CATATGNLYEQYF. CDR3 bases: TGTGCCACAGCGACAGGGAATCTCTACGAGCAGTACTTC.

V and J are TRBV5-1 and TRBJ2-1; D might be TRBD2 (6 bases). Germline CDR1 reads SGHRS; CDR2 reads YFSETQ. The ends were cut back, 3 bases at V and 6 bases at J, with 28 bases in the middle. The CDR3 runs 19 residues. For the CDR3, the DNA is TGCGCCAGCAGCTCCCTTGGCGGGGACCATACCCCCGGAGGCAATGAGCAGTTCTTC. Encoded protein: CASSSLGGDHTPGGNEQFF.

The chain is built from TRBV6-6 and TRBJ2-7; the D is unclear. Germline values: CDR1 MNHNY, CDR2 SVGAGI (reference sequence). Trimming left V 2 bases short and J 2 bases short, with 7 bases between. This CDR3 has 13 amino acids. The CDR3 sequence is CASSYSQTYEQYF. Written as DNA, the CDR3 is TGTGCCAGCAGTTACAGCCAAACCTACGAGCAGTACTTC.

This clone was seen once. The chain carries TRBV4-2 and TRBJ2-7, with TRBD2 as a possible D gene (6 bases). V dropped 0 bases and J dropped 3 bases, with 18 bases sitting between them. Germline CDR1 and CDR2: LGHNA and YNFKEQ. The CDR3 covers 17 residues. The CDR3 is CASSQEGLTSLVYEQYF. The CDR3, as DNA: TGTGCCAGCAGCCAAGAGGGTTTGACTAGTCTGGTCTACGAGCAGTACTTC.

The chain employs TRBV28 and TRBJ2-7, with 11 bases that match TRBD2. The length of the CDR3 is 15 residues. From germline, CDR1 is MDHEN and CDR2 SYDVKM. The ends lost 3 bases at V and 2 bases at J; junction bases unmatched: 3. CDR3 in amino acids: CASSFLAGGPYEQYF. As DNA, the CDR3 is TGTGCCAGCAGTTTTTTAGCGGGAGGGCCCTACGAGCAGTACTTC.

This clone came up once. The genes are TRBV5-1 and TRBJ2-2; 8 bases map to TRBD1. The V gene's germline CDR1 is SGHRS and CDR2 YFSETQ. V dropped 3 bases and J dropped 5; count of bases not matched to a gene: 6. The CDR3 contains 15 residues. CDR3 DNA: TGCGCCAGCAGCTCCCAAACAGGGGGGACCGGGGAGCTGTTTTTT. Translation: CASSSQTGGTGELFF.

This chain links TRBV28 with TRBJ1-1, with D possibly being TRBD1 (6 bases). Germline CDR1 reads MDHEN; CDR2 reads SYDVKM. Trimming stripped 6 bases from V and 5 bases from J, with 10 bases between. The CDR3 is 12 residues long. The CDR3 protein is CASRQGGTEAFF. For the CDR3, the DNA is TGTGCCAGCAGACAGGGAGGGACTGAAGCTTTCTTT.

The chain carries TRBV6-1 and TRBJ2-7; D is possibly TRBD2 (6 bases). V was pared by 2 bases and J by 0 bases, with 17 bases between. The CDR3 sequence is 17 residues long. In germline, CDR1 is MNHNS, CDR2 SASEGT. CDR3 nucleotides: TGTGCCAGCAGTGAATTGGGGAGGAGAAAATTCTCCTACGAGCAGTACTTC. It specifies CASSELGRRKFSYEQYF.

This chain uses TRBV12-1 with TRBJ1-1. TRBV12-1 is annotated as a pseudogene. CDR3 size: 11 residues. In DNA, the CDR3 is TGTGCCAGAACCAAACTGGCTGAAGCTTTCTTT. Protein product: CARTKLAEAFF.

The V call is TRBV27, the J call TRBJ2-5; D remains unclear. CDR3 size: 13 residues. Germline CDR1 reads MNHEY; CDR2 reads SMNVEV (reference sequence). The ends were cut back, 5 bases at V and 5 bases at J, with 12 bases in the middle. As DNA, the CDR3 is TGTGCCAGCAGTCGTAGGAGTTCGGAGACCCAGTACTTC. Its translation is CASSRRSSETQYF.

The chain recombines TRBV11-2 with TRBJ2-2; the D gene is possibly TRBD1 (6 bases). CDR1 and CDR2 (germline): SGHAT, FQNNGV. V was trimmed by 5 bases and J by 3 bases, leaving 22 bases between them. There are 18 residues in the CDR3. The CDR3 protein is CASSARDRGRGYTGELFF. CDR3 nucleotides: TGTGCCAGCAGCGCGCGAGACAGAGGCAGGGGTTACACCGGGGAGCTGTTTTTT.

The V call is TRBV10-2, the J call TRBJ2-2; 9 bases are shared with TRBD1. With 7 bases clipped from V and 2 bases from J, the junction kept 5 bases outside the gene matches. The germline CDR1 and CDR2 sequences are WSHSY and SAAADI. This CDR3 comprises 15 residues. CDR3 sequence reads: CASNPQGANTGELFF. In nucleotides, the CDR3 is TGCGCCAGCAACCCACAGGGGGCTAACACCGGGGAGCTGTTTTTT.

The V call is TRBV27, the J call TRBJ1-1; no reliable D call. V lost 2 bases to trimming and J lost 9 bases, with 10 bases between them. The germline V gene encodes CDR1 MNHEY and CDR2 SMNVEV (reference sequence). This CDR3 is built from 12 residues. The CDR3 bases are TGTGCCAGCAGTTTAGGGTCAGGAAAAGCTTTCTTT. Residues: CASSLGSGKAFF.